The TCR beta chain under discussion was sequenced for a study of blood T cell repertoires in COVID-19. About the study: Researchers got acute and convalescent COVID-19 samples from the United States, Italy and Spain. T cells, B-cell-depleted T cells, or PBMCs provided the cDNA or gDNA that served as material.

The data were produced by immunoSEQ multiplex PCR, yet TCRdb's version contains in-frame clones alone and is incomplete. The sample shows under 150,000 clones, around 85% of them seen only once. V was shortened by 5 bases and J by 7 bases, with 9 bases between the two germline ends. Germline assignment: CDR1 MNHNS and CDR2 SASEGT. This CDR3 is built from 11 residues. Input material: peripheral blood. This clonotype was sampled from a human donor in a cohort sampled during active COVID-19. This chain joins TRBV6-1 and TRBJ2-7, with D perhaps TRBD1 (6 bases). CDR3 sequence reads: CASSYTGEQYF. The CDR3 DNA reads as TGTGCCAGCAGTTATACAGGGGAGCAGTACTTC.